This is a list of T cell receptor beta chains from one sample in a study of shared clonotypes between healthy human individuals. The data were produced by immunoSEQ multiplex PCR, yet TCRdb's version contains in-frame clones alone and is incomplete. The sample lists about 490,000 clones; approximately 84% were seen once. The sample consisted of PBMCs. These receptors came from a woman in her 40s in good health. Some clones in this sample may be carry-over from other donors' samples. Both conserved end residues are part of each CDR3. The D gene is left open where the match is weak. A row's size may be missing; if present it is once, few, many or a size class.

>13|TRBJ2-7|TRBV5-1|-|-
TGCGCCAGCAGCCCGGCGACTGGCGGAGAGCAGTACTTC
CASSPATGGEQYF
>15|TRBJ2-2|TRBV18|-|-
TGTGCCAGCTCACCGACACAGGGGAACACCGGGGAGCTGTTTTTT
CASSPTQGNTGELFF
>14|TRBJ2-4|TRBV28|-|-
TGTGCCAGCAGTTTATGGGGCCTAGCGAGGATTCAGTACTTC
CASSLWGLARIQYF
>17|TRBJ2-2|TRBV18|many|TRBD2
TGTGCCAGCTCACCACGGGGGAGGGACTCGAACACCGGGGAGCTGTTTTTT
CASSPRGRDSNTGELFF
>14|TRBJ1-1|TRBV11-2|-|-
TGTGCCAGCAGCTTAATGGCCATGAACACTGAAGCTTTCTTT
CASSLMAMNTEAFF
>15|TRBJ2-1|TRBV6-5|once|-
TGTGCCAGCAGTTACTCGTTTGCTGGGGTCAATGAGCAGTTCTTC
CASSYSFAGVNEQFF
>16|TRBJ2-2|TRBV4-2|few|TRBD2
TGTGCCAGCAGCCAATTGACTAGCGGTGGGGCCGGGGAGCTGTTTTTT
CASSQLTSGGAGELFF
>15|TRBJ1-1|TRBV7-8|-|-
TGTGCCAGCAGCGTCGGGACGGCACAGAACACTGAAGCTTTCTTT
CASSVGTAQNTEAFF
>15|TRBJ2-7|TRBV2|once|TRBD2
TGTGCCAGCCGGTGGGCAGCGGGAGGAGGCTACGAGCAGTACTTC
CASRWAAGGGYEQYF
>15|TRBJ2-1|TRBV10-3|-|TRBD2
TGTGCCATCAGCGGGCGGGAGGCTGCCTACAATGAGCAGTTCTTC
CAISGREAAYNEQFF
>15|TRBJ1-2|TRBV28|-|TRBD1
TGTGCCAGCAGCCCGTCCAATGACAGGGTGTGGGGCTACACCTTC
CASSPSNDRVWGYTF
>14|TRBJ2-3|TRBV13|once|TRBD1
TGTGCCAGCGCGGAAACAGGGGTTTCAGGAACGCAGTATTTT
CASAETGVSGTQYF
>13|TRBJ2-1|TRBV7-2|-|-
TGTGCCAGCAGCTTAGGTGGGGGGAATGAGCAGTTCTTC
CASSLGGGNEQFF
>14|TRBJ1-2|TRBV28|-|-
TGTGCCAGCAGTTTGGGGGCGCTCACATATGGCTACACCTTC
CASSLGALTYGYTF
>15|TRBJ2-7|TRBV5-6|-|-
TGTGCCAGCAGCTTGTTATCTGAGAGGTGGGACGAGCAGTACTTC
CASSLLSERWDEQYF
>17|TRBJ2-5|TRBV7-2|once|TRBD2
TGTGCCAGCAGCTTAGGGGTAGCGGGAGGCCAACAAGAGACCCAGTACTTC
CASSLGVAGGQQETQYF
>11|TRBJ1-2|TRBV28|-|-
TGTGCCAGCAGTTTGAGTCGTGGCTACACCTTC
CASSLSRGYTF
>14|TRBJ2-4|TRBV28|-|-
TGTGCCAGCAGTTTATCCCAAGGGGGAAACATTCAGTACTTC
CASSLSQGGNIQYF
>15|TRBJ2-1|TRBV5-6|-|-
TGTGCCAGCAGCTTGGGAGACAGCTCCTACAATGAGCAGTTCTTC
CASSLGDSSYNEQFF
>14|TRBJ2-7|TRBV9|-|-
TGTGCCAGCAGCGTTTATGGGGACTCCTACGAGCAGTACTTC
CASSVYGDSYEQYF
>15|TRBJ1-4|TRBV21-1|-|-
TGTGCCAGCAGCAAAAAACGAGTGACTAATGAAAAACTGTTTTTT
CASSKKRVTNEKLFF
>17|TRBJ2-7|TRBV4-2|-|TRBD2
TGTGCCAGCAGCCAAGACCAGGAGCTAGCGGTCCGGGGGGAGCAGTACTTC
CASSQDQELAVRGEQYF
>16|TRBJ2-3|TRBV11-3|few|TRBD2
TGTGCCAGCAGCCCTCCGGGTAGCGGGGGCACAGATACGCAGTATTTT
CASSPPGSGGTDTQYF
>15|TRBJ2-7|TRBV5-1|-|-
TGCGCCAGCAGCTTATTGACTGGGAGCTCCTACGAGCAGTACTTC
CASSLLTGSSYEQYF
>13|TRBJ1-1|TRBV7-9|once|-
TGTGCCAGCAGCTCACAGGGTGACACTGAAGCTTTCTTT
CASSSQGDTEAFF
>14|TRBJ2-1|TRBV12-5|-|-
TGTGCTAGTGGTCCAGGGACGGGTAGCGATGAGCAGTTCTTC
CASGPGTGSDEQFF
>13|TRBJ2-7|TRBV7-3|-|-
TGTGCCAGCAGCTTAACGGGGGATTACGTGCAGTACTTC
CASSLTGDYVQYF
>14|TRBJ2-5|TRBV11-3|-|-
TGTGCCAGCAGCTTAAGGCAGGGGAGTGAGACCCAGTACTTC
CASSLRQGSETQYF
>15|TRBJ2-2|TRBV14|few|-
TGTGCCAGCAGGCACAGGGTCGGGAACACCGGGGAGCTGTTTTTT
CASRHRVGNTGELFF
>13|TRBJ1-1|TRBV29-1|-|-
TGCAGCGTTCTGGGCTCGGCGGGGACTGAAGCTTTCTTT
CSVLGSAGTEAFF
>15|TRBJ1-2|TRBV18|-|TRBD1
TGTGCCAGCTCACGCGATACAGGGGCCGACTATGGCTACACCTTC
CASSRDTGADYGYTF
>14|TRBJ2-3|TRBV11-3|-|-
TGTGCCAGCAGCTTAGCCCGTTCCACAGATACGCAGTATTTT
CASSLARSTDTQYF
>11|TRBJ2-4|TRBV6-5|-|-
TGTGCCAGCTCGGGTATCGGCATTCAGTACTTC
CASSGIGIQYF
>12|TRBJ1-3|TRBV2|-|-
TGTGCCAGCAGTGATCAACGAAACACCATATATTTT
CASSDQRNTIYF
>17|TRBJ2-7|TRBV4-3|-|TRBD1
TGCGCCAGCAGCCAAGCCCTCCGGGACAGTAACTTCGGCGAGCAGTACTTC
CASSQALRDSNFGEQYF
>15|TRBJ2-3|TRBV11-2|-|TRBD1
TGTGCCAGCAGCTCGGGACAGGGGAACACAGATACGCAGTATTTT
CASSSGQGNTDTQYF
>16|TRBJ1-1|TRBV5-5|-|-
TGTGCCAGCAGCTTGGCCCCGGGGGAGAAGGGCACTGAAGCTTTCTTT
CASSLAPGEKGTEAFF
>16|TRBJ1-3|TRBV2|-|TRBD1
TGTGCCAGCAGCCCCGGGGACAGGGCCTCTGGAAACACCATATATTTT
CASSPGDRASGNTIYF
>15|TRBJ2-3|TRBV9|-|-
TGTGCCAGCAGCAAAACGACGAGGGTCACAGATACGCAGTATTTT
CASSKTTRVTDTQYF
>13|TRBJ2-1|TRBV10-3|-|-
TGTGCCATCAGTTCCGTAGAGAACAATGAGCAGTTCTTC
CAISSVENNEQFF
>19|TRBJ1-5|TRBV28|-|TRBD1
TGTGCCAGCAGTTTCCGATCACACAGGGGAGGGTATAGCAATCAGCCCCAGCATTTT
CASSFRSHRGGYSNQPQHF
>15|TRBJ1-4|TRBV18|-|-
TGTGCCAGCTCACCCTCTTATGCCGAAGGTGAAAAACTGTTTTTT
CASSPSYAEGEKLFF
>14|TRBJ2-1|TRBV9|many|-
TGTGCCAGCAGCGTAGTGGGTCCCTCCAATGAGCAGTTCTTC
CASSVVGPSNEQFF
>14|TRBJ2-7|TRBV2|few|TRBD2
TGTGCCAGCTCGTGGACTAGCGGGACTGGCGAGCAGTACTTC
CASSWTSGTGEQYF
>13|TRBJ1-3|TRBV15|few|-
TGTGCCACCAGTGCAGGGTACGGAAACACCATATATTTT
CATSAGYGNTIYF
>13|TRBJ2-7|TRBV29-1|-|TRBD1
TGCAGCTGGGGGGACAGGGGGCCCAGCGAGCAGTACTTC
CSWGDRGPSEQYF
>13|TRBJ1-1|TRBV19|-|-
TGTGCCAGTAGTCTGGGCAGGGCTGGCGAAGCTTTCTTT
CASSLGRAGEAFF
>16|TRBJ1-2|TRBV30|-|-
TGTGCCTGGAGTGTAAAGGGACGGAGCCTTAACTATGGCTACACCTTC
CAWSVKGRSLNYGYTF
>14|TRBJ2-2|TRBV19|-|-
TGTGCCAGTAGTATCGGACTCGGCACCGGGGAGCTGTTTTTT
CASSIGLGTGELFF
>15|TRBJ1-4|TRBV25-1|-|TRBD1
TGTGCCAGCAGTAAAACAGGGGTACAGCGTGAAAAACTGTTTTTT
CASSKTGVQREKLFF
>15|TRBJ2-7|TRBV9|-|TRBD1
TGTGCCAGCAGCGCGCGACAGGGGGTTTCCTACGAGCAGTACTTC
CASSARQGVSYEQYF
>15|TRBJ2-3|TRBV4-1|-|-
TGCGCCAGCAGCCAAGTCGAAAGCTGGGCAGATACGCAGTATTTT
CASSQVESWADTQYF
>14|TRBJ2-4|TRBV7-2|-|TRBD2
TGTGCCAGCAGTTTAAGGGAGCGGGAGGGGATTCAGTACTTC
CASSLREREGIQYF